This T cell receptor (beta chain) was profiled in a study of T cells after posttransplantation cyclophosphamide. Overall study findings and caveats: Donor CD8+ memory clones often dominated recipient blood repertoires at later times. Tissue-infiltrating T cells from skin or gut overlapped little with blood T cells.

CDR1 and CDR2 (germline): MGHRA, YSYEKL. V dropped 3 bases and J dropped 6 bases, with 12 bases sitting between them. The CDR3 totals 13 residues. As concerns this clone: Its target is unknown.

The assay was immunoSEQ multiplex PCR, and TCRdb's table has in-frame clones only and misses some. The sample comprises around 43,000 clones, around 91% of which are singletons, and 3% to 3.5% rests with the top ten. The TCR sequence derives from a woman aged 45-65 years in good health and a related stem cell transplant donor. Sequenced sample: PBMCs. This chain uses TRBV4-1 with TRBJ2-7; D is perhaps TRBD2 (6 bases). CDR3 protein: CASSQRGSREQYF. The DNA for the CDR3 is TGCGCCAGCAGCCAGCGGGGCTCGCGCGAGCAGTACTTC.